These T cell receptor beta chains were read from a single sample in a study of blood T cell repertoires in COVID-19. Profiling relied on immunoSEQ multiplex PCR, and the TCRdb table lists in-frame clones only, not all of them. The data show 100,000 to 150,000 clones, with 88% seen just once and approximately 8% held by the top ten. Sequencing was carried out using peripheral blood. The origin of the receptors is a man aged 50-60 years with acute or convalescent COVID-19. The CDR3 runs from the conserved cysteine through the conserved F or W. A D gene is named only where the DNA matches it firmly. Expanded clones are given a class, and other clones once, few, many or no size at all.

CDR3 DNA	CDR3 protein	D gene	clone size	CDR3 length	V gene	J gene
TGTGCCACCAGCCCTCTCCTACCGGGAAGCGCCGACGAGCAGTACTTC	CATSPLLPGSADEQYF	.	once	16	TRBV15	TRBJ2-7
TGTGCCAGCAGCCACGGGACAGGGAGTCAGCCCCAGCATTTT	CASSHGTGSQPQHF	TRBD1	.	14	TRBV7-9	TRBJ1-5
TGTGCCAGCTCACCCACTAGGGGAGGCACTGAAGCTTTCTTT	CASSPTRGGTEAFF	.	.	14	TRBV18	TRBJ1-1
TGTGCCACCAGCTACGCCAGGGCGGCGAAACGCAATGAGCAGTTCTTC	CATSYARAAKRNEQFF	.	.	16	TRBV15	TRBJ2-1
TGTGCCAGCAGTGAAGAAGGTCGGGGTTCAGATACGCAGTATTTT	CASSEEGRGSDTQYF	.	.	15	TRBV6-1	TRBJ2-3
TGTGCCAGCAGGTCAGATTTGCAAGAGACCCAGTACTTC	CASRSDLQETQYF	.	.	13	TRBV6-5	TRBJ2-5
TGTGCCAGCAGCTTCTCCGGGACTAGCGGATACGAGCAGTACTTC	CASSFSGTSGYEQYF	TRBD2	few	15	TRBV11-2	TRBJ2-7
TGTGCCAGCAGAACTAGCGGGAGCTCCTACGAGCAGTACTTC	CASRTSGSSYEQYF	TRBD2	.	14	TRBV3-1/TRBV3-2	TRBJ2-7
TGTGCCAGCAGTTTACAGGGGATAAATGGCTACACCTTC	CASSLQGINGYTF	.	.	13	TRBV12-3/TRBV12-4	TRBJ1-2
TGTGCCTGGGGCCGGGACTTACCGAACACTGAAGCTTTCTTT	CAWGRDLPNTEAFF	.	.	14	TRBV30	TRBJ1-1
TGTGCCAGCAGCAGCGGGACAGGACCAAATGAAAAACTGTTTTTT	CASSSGTGPNEKLFF	TRBD1	once	15	TRBV5-6	TRBJ1-4
TGCGCCAGCAGCTTGGGTCCCCCCCGGACCCAACTAGGATCGAACACCGGGGAGCTGTTTTTT	CASSLGPPRTQLGSNTGELFF	.	.	21	TRBV5-1	TRBJ2-2
TGCGCCAGCAGCTTGGTCCGGGACAGGGCCGATCAGCCCCAGCATTTT	CASSLVRDRADQPQHF	TRBD1	.	16	TRBV5-1	TRBJ1-5
TGTGCTAGTGGTTTGGTCAGAGGAGGGGTCTATGGCTACACCTTC	CASGLVRGGVYGYTF	.	.	15	TRBV12-5	TRBJ1-2
TGTGCCAGTAGTACCCTAGGACTAGCGGGGTCCTACGAGCAGTACTTC	CASSTLGLAGSYEQYF	TRBD2	.	16	TRBV19	TRBJ2-7
TGTGCCAGTAGTCCGGGACAGGGGGCCTGGGGGCAGCCCCAGCATTTT	CASSPGQGAWGQPQHF	TRBD1	.	16	TRBV19	TRBJ1-5
TGTGCCAGCAGCTTAGCAGGGGCTAGCGGGCGATACAATGAGCAGTTCTTC	CASSLAGASGRYNEQFF	TRBD2	.	17	TRBV7-2	TRBJ2-1
TGTGCCAGCAGAGGCAGGGGCGGACTAGGGAATGAGCAGTTCTTC	CASRGRGGLGNEQFF	.	.	15	TRBV6-5	TRBJ2-1
TGTGCCAGCAGTACGGGGGAGCCCCAGCATTTT	CASSTGEPQHF	.	.	11	TRBV6-2/TRBV6-3	TRBJ1-5
TGTGCCATCAGTCCCTCGAGCGGTCTCCATAATGAAAAACTGTTTTTT	CAISPSSGLHNEKLFF	.	.	16	TRBV10-3	TRBJ1-4
TGTGCCAGCAGCCAAGAGGGGAGGGGGGAAGGCTACACCTTC	CASSQEGRGEGYTF	.	.	14	TRBV3-1/TRBV3-2	TRBJ1-2
TGTGCCAGCAGCAAGACAGGGGGGTACAATCAGCCCCAGCATTTT	CASSKTGGYNQPQHF	.	.	15	TRBV21-1	TRBJ1-5
TGTGCCACCAGTGATGGTCCAGGACAGGGCTATGGCTACACCTTC	CATSDGPGQGYGYTF	TRBD1	once	15	TRBV24-1	TRBJ1-2
TGCGCCAGCAGCGTAGACAGGGCGGCTGGAAACACCATATATTTT	CASSVDRAAGNTIYF	TRBD1	once	15	TRBV5-1	TRBJ1-3
TGTGCCAGTAGTATAGGCGGAGGGGGCGCGGACTACGAGCAGTACTTC	CASSIGGGGADYEQYF	.	.	16	TRBV19	TRBJ2-7
TGTGCCAGTAGTATTTCCAGGCCCGGAAACACCATATATTTT	CASSISRPGNTIYF	.	.	14	TRBV19	TRBJ1-3
TGTGCCAGCAGCTTGGATGGGGGGGACCTTTATTTAGATGAGCAGTTCTTC	CASSLDGGDLYLDEQFF	TRBD2	.	17	TRBV5-6	TRBJ2-1
TGTGCCAGCTCACCACCGGGGACAGGGGGTCAAGAGACCCAGTACTTC	CASSPPGTGGQETQYF	TRBD1	.	16	TRBV18	TRBJ2-5
TGTGCCAGCAGCTTAGATTCAGCGGGTAATGAAAAACTGTTTTTT	CASSLDSAGNEKLFF	.	.	15	TRBV11-2	TRBJ1-4
TGTGCCAGCAGCCACCCGACAGGGGCCTTCGGGGCCAACGTCCTGACTTTC	CASSHPTGAFGANVLTF	TRBD1	once	17	TRBV3-1/TRBV3-2	TRBJ2-6
TGCAGCGTTGAGGCTAGCGGGTCCTACGAGCAGTACTTC	CSVEASGSYEQYF	TRBD2	.	13	TRBV29-1	TRBJ2-7
TGTGCCAGCAGCTTGAACAGGGTTGCTTTCTTT	CASSLNRVAFF	.	.	11	TRBV5-4	TRBJ1-1
TGTGCCAGCAGCCCTACCCTAGGAAACTATGGCTACACCTTC	CASSPTLGNYGYTF	.	.	14	TRBV9	TRBJ1-2
TGCGCCAGCAGCTTGGTTGCAGCCCAGGGCACCGGGGAGCTGTTTTTT	CASSLVAAQGTGELFF	.	.	16	TRBV5-1	TRBJ2-2
TGTGCCAGTAGTTTCCGGGGGTACAATGAGCAGTTCTTC	CASSFRGYNEQFF	.	.	13	TRBV19	TRBJ2-1
TGTGCCAGCTCACCAAGACAGGTGCCTAATTCACCCCTCCACTTT	CASSPRQVPNSPLHF	.	.	15	TRBV18	TRBJ1-6
TGTGCCAGCAGTTTCACATCCTATGGCTACACCTTC	CASSFTSYGYTF	.	few	12	TRBV25-1	TRBJ1-2
TGTGCCACCGGGGACAGTACGATACGGGTTCAGCCCCAGCATTTT	CATGDSTIRVQPQHF	TRBD1	.	15	TRBV19	TRBJ1-5
TGTGCCAGCAGCCAGGGGACTCAGACGTTATACGAGCAGTACTTC	CASSQGTQTLYEQYF	.	few	15	TRBV3-1/TRBV3-2	TRBJ2-7
TGTGCCAGCAGCGGATCCCAGGGGGCTGGAAACACCATATATTTT	CASSGSQGAGNTIYF	TRBD1	once	15	TRBV3-1/TRBV3-2	TRBJ1-3
TGCAGTGCAGCGGCGGAAGAGACCCAGTACTTC	CSAAAEETQYF	.	.	11	TRBV20-1	TRBJ2-5